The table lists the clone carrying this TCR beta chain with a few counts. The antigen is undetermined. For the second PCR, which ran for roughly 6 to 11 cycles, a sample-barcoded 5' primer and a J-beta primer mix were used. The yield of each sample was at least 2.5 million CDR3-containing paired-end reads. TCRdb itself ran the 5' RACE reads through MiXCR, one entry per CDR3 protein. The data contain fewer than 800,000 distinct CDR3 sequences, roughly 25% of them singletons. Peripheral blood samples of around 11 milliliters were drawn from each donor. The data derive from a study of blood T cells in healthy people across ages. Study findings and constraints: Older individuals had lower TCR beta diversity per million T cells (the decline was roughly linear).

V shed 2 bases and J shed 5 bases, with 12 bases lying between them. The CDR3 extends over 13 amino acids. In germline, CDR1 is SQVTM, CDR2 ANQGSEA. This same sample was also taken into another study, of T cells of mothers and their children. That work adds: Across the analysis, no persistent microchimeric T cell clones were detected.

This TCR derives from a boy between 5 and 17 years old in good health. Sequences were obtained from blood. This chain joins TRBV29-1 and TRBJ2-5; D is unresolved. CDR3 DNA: TGCAGCGTTGAAATCGGAGTTAGGGAGACCCAGTACTTC. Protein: CSVEIGVRETQYF.